This TCR beta chain was observed in a study of blood T cell repertoires in COVID-19. V was clipped by 2 bases and J by 3 bases; unmatched bases: 14. Germline V CDR1 and CDR2: LGHNA, YSLEER. This CDR3 is 18 amino acids long. Only in-frame clones appear in the TCRdb table, and some are missing; sequencing was by immunoSEQ multiplex PCR. Of just over 150,000 clones listed, approximately 80% are singletons. The chain couples TRBV4-3 to TRBJ2-7; 9 positions match TRBD2. Sample: peripheral blood. The receptor was derived from a woman aged 50 to 65 with acute or convalescent COVID-19. The CDR3: CASSQQVNLAGPNYEQYF. The CDR3 DNA reads as TGCGCCAGCAGCCAACAAGTTAATCTAGCGGGGCCAAACTACGAGCAGTACTTC.